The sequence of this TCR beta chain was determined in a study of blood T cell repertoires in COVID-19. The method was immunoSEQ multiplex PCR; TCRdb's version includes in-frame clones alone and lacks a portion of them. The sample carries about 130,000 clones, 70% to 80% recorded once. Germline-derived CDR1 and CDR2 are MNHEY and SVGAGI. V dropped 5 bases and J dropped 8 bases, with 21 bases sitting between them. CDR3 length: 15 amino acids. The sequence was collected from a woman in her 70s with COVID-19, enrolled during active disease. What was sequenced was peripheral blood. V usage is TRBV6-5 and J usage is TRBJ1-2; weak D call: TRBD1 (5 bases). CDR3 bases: TGTGCCAGCAGTCTTTCAGCACCAACAGGAAAAGGCTACACCTTC. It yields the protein CASSLSAPTGKGYTF.